These 18 T cell receptor beta chains were sequenced from one sample in a study of post-analysis software for immune sequencing data. Study-wide points: Roughly five TRBV segments, including TRBV5-6, TRBV5-1 and TRBV20-1, were more frequent in patients than controls.

The antigens these receptors bind are not known. The TCR beta cDNA libraries carried unique molecular identifiers. TCRdb fed the PCR reads into MiXCR, producing one record per CDR3 protein. The sample carries fewer than 900,000 distinct CDR3 sequences, about half recorded once. Sequenced material: blood. Every receptor here comes from a girl aged 5-17 years with multiple sclerosis.

Only a few counts were recorded for this clonotype. The CDR3 sequence is CASSPPPTLRGEQFF. The CDR3 DNA sequence: TGTGCCAGCAGTCCCCCGCCAACTTTACGGGGTGAGCAGTTCTTC. The rearrangement links TRBV6-5 to TRBJ2-1; TRBD2 might be the D (5 bases). Germline V lookup: CDR1 MNHEY, CDR2 SVGAGI. The ends were cut back, 5 bases at V and 9 bases at J, with 20 bases in the middle. The length of the CDR3 is 15 residues.

This chain links TRBV30 with TRBJ2-3; D unclear. Germline V gives CDR1 GTSNPN, CDR2 SVGIG (reference sequence). The V and J ends lost 2 bases and 0 bases respectively, with 6 bases between them. This CDR3 spans 13 amino acids. CDR3 sequence: CAWSLGSTDTQYF. The DNA for the CDR3 is TGTGCCTGGAGTCTGGGGAGCACAGATACGCAGTATTTT.

The chain uses TRBV27 and TRBJ2-3, with D uncertain. This CDR3 contains 14 residues. Per germline, CDR1 MNHEY and CDR2 SMNVEV (reference sequence). V lost 1 base and J 0 bases, leaving 5 bases between the germline ends. DNA for the CDR3: TGTGCCAGCAGTTTATTACAGAGCACAGATACGCAGTATTTT. This sequence encodes CASSLLQSTDTQYF.

The CDR3 coding sequence is TGTGCCACCTCTAGGGCTAGCGGGAGCTCCTACAATGAGCAGTTCTTC. Translated, it gives CATSRASGSSYNEQFF. The chain recombines TRBV6-5 with TRBJ2-1; 10 nucleotides line up with TRBD2. Trimming at V came to 10 bases and at J to 0 bases, leaving 9 bases not matched to a gene. Germline V gene sequence: CDR1 MNHEY, CDR2 SVGAGI. The CDR3 totals 16 residues.

The V gene is TRBV20-1, the J gene TRBJ2-1; 10 bases map to TRBD2. Germline V gene sequence: CDR1 DFQATT, CDR2 SNEGSKA (reference sequence). Trimming cost V 6 bases and J 4 bases; bases outside gene matches: 12. The CDR3 has 16 residues. The CDR3 loop reads CSALDTSGEKYNEQFF. The CDR3 region has the DNA TGCAGTGCCTTAGACACTAGCGGGGAGAAATACAATGAGCAGTTCTTC.

This rearrangement joins TRBV7-2 to TRBJ2-1; D call uncertain. The CDR3 has 14 residues. The germline V gene has CDR1 SGHTA and CDR2 FQGNSA. The V and J ends lost 1 base and 9 bases respectively, with 13 bases between them. The CDR3 DNA is TGTGCCAGCAGCTTAGGCTGGGCGGAAGGTGAGCAGTTCTTC. It translates to CASSLGWAEGEQFF.

The rearrangement links TRBV20-1 to TRBJ1-2; weak D call: TRBD1 (5 bases). The CDR3 runs to 11 residues. Germline CDR1 and CDR2: DFQATT and SNEGSKA (reference sequence). Trimming pared 6 bases from V and 3 bases from J, leaving 8 bases between. Here the CDR3 reads CSAVTDYGYTF. CDR3 nucleotide sequence: TGCAGTGCCGTGACAGACTATGGCTACACCTTC.

This clonotype was seen only a few times. The chain is built from TRBV29-1 and TRBJ2-1, with D uncertain. The germline V gene has CDR1 SQVTM and CDR2 ANQGSEA. The V and J ends lost 7 bases and 7 bases respectively, with 20 bases between them. This CDR3 region has 14 residues. The CDR3 loop is CSALHGSTLNEQFF. As DNA, the CDR3 is TGCAGCGCCCTACACGGATCCACGTTGAATGAGCAGTTCTTC.

The chain joins TRBV6-5 to TRBJ2-5; 9 positions agree with TRBD2. Germline values: CDR1 MNHEY, CDR2 SVGAGI. V was clipped by 0 bases and J by 5 bases; unmatched bases: 4. This CDR3 is built from 15 residues. The CDR3 DNA sequence: TGTGCCAGCAGTTACTCTAGCGGGAGTACGGAGACCCAGTACTTC. This sequence encodes CASSYSSGSTETQYF.

The chain combines TRBV12-3 or TRBV12-4 with TRBJ1-4; unclear D gene. V lost 6 bases and J lost 8, with 16 bases in between. This CDR3 comprises 14 residues. CDR3: CASSYPGGGEKLFF. In DNA, the CDR3 is TGTGCCAGCAGCTATCCGGGCGGAGGGGAAAAACTGTTTTTT.

This chain connects TRBV11-2 to TRBJ2-5; TRBD1 agrees at 9 bases. This CDR3 is built from 17 residues. CDR1 and CDR2 (germline): SGHAT, FQNNGV. V lost 1 base and J lost 0; bases outside the gene matches: 6. The CDR3 here is CASSLGGGQGHQETQYF. The CDR3 DNA follows: TGTGCCAGCAGCTTAGGGGGGGGACAGGGCCACCAAGAGACCCAGTACTTC.

The sample holds a few counts of this clonotype. The rearrangement links TRBV6-5 to TRBJ2-7; perhaps TRBD2 as D (5 bases). Trimming removed 8 bases from V and 1 base from J, with 15 bases in between. The CDR3 has 14 amino acids. CDR1 MNHEY and CDR2 SVGAGI come from the germline V gene. This CDR3 is CASLSPGKSYEQYF. In DNA form, the CDR3 reads TGTGCCAGCCTAAGTCCGGGAAAGTCCTACGAGCAGTACTTC.

V gene TRBV10-3 combines with J gene TRBJ2-2; 10 bases align to TRBD1. Germline V gives CDR1 ENHRY, CDR2 SYGVKD. The CDR3 has 14 residues. The V segment lost 10 bases and the J segment 0 bases; nucleotides outside the gene matches: 2. This chain's CDR3 is CATGQGANTGELFF. In DNA, the CDR3 is TGTGCCACCGGACAGGGGGCGAACACCGGGGAGCTGTTTTTT.

Only a few counts were recorded for this clonotype. V is TRBV29-1 and J is TRBJ1-2, with 9 bases aligning to TRBD1. This CDR3 has 12 residues. The germline V gene encodes CDR1 SQVTM and CDR2 ANQGSEA. J was trimmed by 8 bases and V by 7 bases; bases with no gene match: 8. The CDR3 sequence: CSGKSGQGGYTF. CDR3 bases: TGCAGCGGAAAGTCGGGACAGGGAGGCTACACCTTC. Full variable domain (rest looked up from reference TRBV29-1 and TRBJ1-2): SAVISQKPSRDICQRGTSLTIQCQVDSQVTMMFWYRQQPGQSLTLIATANQGSEATYESGFVIDKFPISRPNLTFSTLTVSNMSPEDSSIYLCSGKSGQGGYTFGSGTRLTVV.

V is TRBV12-3 or TRBV12-4 and J is TRBJ2-7, with 12 bases matching TRBD1. The junction had 3 bases not matched to a gene; V was cut back by 4 bases and J by 2 bases. The CDR3 loop spans 15 amino acids. Here the CDR3 DNA reads TGTGCCAGCAGTTCCGGGACAGGGGGCACCTACGAGCAGTACTTC. Protein product: CASSSGTGGTYEQYF.

The chain uses TRBV3-1 and TRBJ2-7; possible D gene TRBD1, 5 bases. Between the trimmed V and J ends, which lost 0 bases and 5 bases, there was a span of 8 bases. CDR1 is LGHDT, CDR2 YNNKEL, per germline (reference sequence). This CDR3 spans 13 amino acids. The CDR3, as DNA: TGTGCCAGCAGCCAAGATCGGACAAACGAGCAGTACTTC. It is translated as CASSQDRTNEQYF.

The V and J genes are TRBV4-3 and TRBJ2-5; TRBD1 or TRBD2 may be the D gene (5 bases each). This CDR3 spans 13 amino acids. V lost 1 base and J 11 bases, leaving 14 bases between the germline ends. Germline CDR1 LGHNA, CDR2 YSLEER. DNA of the CDR3: TGCGCCAGCAGCCAAGCTGGGGGATTTGAGCAGTACTTC. It is translated as CASSQAGGFEQYF.

This clonotype was seen a handful of times. The chain couples TRBV5-5 to TRBJ2-7; D is perhaps TRBD1 or TRBD2 (5 bases each). CDR3 size: 16 residues. Germline values: CDR1 SGHKS, CDR2 YYEKEE (reference sequence). Trimming shortened V by 2 bases and J by 3 bases, and 18 bases separated the two germline ends. CDR3 nucleotides: TGTGCCAGCAGCTTAGGGCCTGGCGAGGGGAGCTACGAGCAGTACTTC. This codes for CASSLGPGEGSYEQYF.